The clone carrying this T cell receptor beta chain was observed at least ten times. Its specificity is unknown. Read data end 3 residues before the CDR3 end; the end is taken from the germline J gene. The data belong to a study of T cell clonality in common variable immunodeficiency. General study findings and limits: T cell subpopulation sequencing would be needed to explain CVID clonality. CVID subjects shared fewer TCRbeta clones than healthy controls did.

Most patients and controls had Caucasian heritage. Method: immunoSEQ multiplex PCR; TCRdb's copy keeps in-frame clones and lacks some. Recorded here are more than 55,000 clones, none singletons. The CDR3 totals 14 residues. V shed 2 bases and J shed 2 bases, with 8 bases lying between them. The V gene's germline CDR1 is LNHDA and CDR2 SQIVND (reference sequence). Sequenced: peripheral blood mononuclear cells. The TCR sequence derives from a person between 18 and 70 years old in good health. This rearrangement joins TRBV19 to TRBJ2-3; D not resolved. The CDR3 loop is CASSISPTTDTQYF. CDR3 bases read: TGTGCCAGTAGTATAAGCCCCACCACAGATACG. The full variable domain, rest sourced from reference TRBV19 and TRBJ2-3, is DGGITQSPKYLFRKEGQNVTLSCEQNLNHDAMYWYRQDPGQGLRLIYYSQIVNDFQKGDIAEGYSVSREKKESFPLTVTSAQKNPTAFYLCASSISPTTDTQYFGPGTRLTVL.